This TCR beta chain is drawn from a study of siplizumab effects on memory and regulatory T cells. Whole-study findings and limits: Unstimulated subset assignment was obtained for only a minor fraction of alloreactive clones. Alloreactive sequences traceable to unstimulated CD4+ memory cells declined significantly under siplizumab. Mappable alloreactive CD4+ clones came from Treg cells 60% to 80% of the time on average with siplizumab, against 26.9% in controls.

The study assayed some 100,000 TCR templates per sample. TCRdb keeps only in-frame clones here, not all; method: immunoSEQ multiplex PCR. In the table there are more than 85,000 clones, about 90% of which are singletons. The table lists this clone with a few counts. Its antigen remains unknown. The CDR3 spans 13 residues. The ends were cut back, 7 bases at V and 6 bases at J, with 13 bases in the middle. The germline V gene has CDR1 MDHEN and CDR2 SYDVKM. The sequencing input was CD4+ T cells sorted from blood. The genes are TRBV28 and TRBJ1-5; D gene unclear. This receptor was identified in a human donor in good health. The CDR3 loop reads CASIRAWGQPQHF. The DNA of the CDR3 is TGTGCCAGCATAAGGGCATGGGGTCAGCCCCAGCATTTT.